This TCR beta chain derives from a study of T cells expressing NK-cell markers. Researchers built TCR beta cDNA using 5'RACE template switching with UMIs. TCRdb derives one entry per CDR3 protein from the 5' RACE reads, leaving out DNA. This repertoire comprises 30,000 or so distinct CDR3 sequences; its ten largest clones make up about 60%. CDR1 and CDR2 (germline): SGHRS, YFSETQ. This CDR3 region has 13 residues. Sequencing used blood T cells: a sorted CD56 or NKG2C T cell subset, CD4+ or CD8+ T cells, or bulk PBMC T cells (not recorded which). This receptor was taken from a woman aged 18 to 75 in good health. The chain couples TRBV5-1 to TRBJ1-3. CDR3 amino acids: CASSLHSGNTIYF.